These 23 T cell receptor beta chains were sequenced from one sample in a study of blood T cell repertoires in COVID-19 (dated by TCRdb to 2018 to 2020). The library was prepared using the immunoSEQ multiplex PCR assay. Not all clones reach the TCRdb copy of this immuneACCESS table, which keeps in-frame sequences only. Checked studies attribute under half of the gap to unresolved V genes and leave the rest unexplained. This sample comprises about 280,000 clones, 88% of them detected only once. The ten largest clones add up to about 8.6% of the sample. The sample taken for sequencing was peripheral blood. These receptors were obtained from a man between 18 and 29 years old with active or convalescent COVID-19.

The chain links TRBV18 to TRBJ2-1, with D unresolved. With 0 bases removed from V and 2 bases from J, the gap between germline ends came to 8 bases. The germline CDR1 and CDR2 sequences are KGHSH and LQKENI. This CDR3 is 15 amino acids long. CDR3 residues: CASSPPVDPYNEQFF. As DNA, the CDR3 is TGTGCCAGCTCACCACCGGTAGATCCCTACAATGAGCAGTTCTTC.

The rearrangement uses TRBV7-6 and TRBJ2-3; TRBD1 aligns across 9 bases. V shed 5 bases and J 6 bases; nucleotides not matched to a gene: 18. The germline CDR1 and CDR2 sequences are SGHVS and FNYEAQ. The CDR3 totals 18 residues. In nucleotides, the CDR3 is TGTGCCAGCAGCCCTCGTTACAGGGGGCGACCCCTCACTGATACGCAGTATTTT. It encodes CASSPRYRGRPLTDTQYF.

The genes are TRBV5-3 and TRBJ1-6, with TRBD1 identical over 7 bases. TRBV5-3 is recorded as an ORF, its role being uncertain. The CDR3 contains 17 residues. V trimming: 3 bases; J trimming: 0 bases; junction bases outside the gene matches: 6. CDR3 sequence: CARSSSGQSSYNSPLHF. The CDR3 nucleotides are TGTGCCAGAAGCTCTTCGGGACAGAGCTCCTATAATTCACCCCTCCACTTT.

The chain couples TRBV7-2 to TRBJ2-3; 14 nucleotides agree with TRBD2. The CDR3 length is 18 residues. Germline CDR1 reads SGHTA; CDR2 reads FQGNSA. With V trimmed by 5 bases and J by 6 bases, 13 bases remained unmatched. CDR3 in amino acids: CASSLGLAGGLLSDTQYF. The CDR3 DNA follows: TGTGCCAGCAGCCTCGGACTAGCGGGGGGCTTACTTTCGGATACGCAGTATTTT.

CDR3 in amino acids: CATSRDLKQGTEAFF. The CDR3 DNA reads TGTGCCACCAGCAGAGATCTAAAACAGGGAACTGAAGCTTTCTTT. The chain links TRBV15 to TRBJ1-1, with D possibly TRBD1 on 6 matching bases. Germline assignment: CDR1 LNHNV and CDR2 YYDKDF (reference sequence). This CDR3 is built from 15 residues. Trimming took 0 bases from V and 5 from J, leaving 13 bases between them.

V and J are TRBV18 and TRBJ1-1; D is perhaps TRBD1 (6 bases). This CDR3 region has 15 residues. The germline V gene has CDR1 KGHSH and CDR2 LQKENI. Deletions cut 5 bases from V and 1 base from J, with 14 bases between. The CDR3 loop is CASSEQTGRNTEAFF. CDR3 bases: TGTGCCAGCTCAGAACAAACAGGGAGGAACACTGAAGCTTTCTTT.

This clone was counted a single time. V gene TRBV5-4 combines with J gene TRBJ2-4, with 9 positions matching TRBD1. Per the germline V gene, CDR1 is SGHNT and CDR2 is YYREEE (reference sequence). The CDR3 spans 14 residues. V was clipped by 5 bases and J by 8 bases; unmatched bases: 8. CDR3 DNA sequence: TGTGCCAGCAGGAAATGGACAGGGGAGGACATTCAGTACTTC. Translation: CASRKWTGEDIQYF.

This clone was observed a handful of times. The chain has TRBV12-3 or TRBV12-4 and TRBJ1-1; no definite D call. Trimming removed 6 bases from V and 1 base from J, with 9 bases in between. The CDR3 is made up of 13 amino acids. In DNA form, the CDR3 reads TGTGCCAGCAGCAACCCGGGGAACACTGAAGCTTTCTTT. Its protein is CASSNPGNTEAFF.

This clone was seen more than once but under ten times. The CDR3 protein is CASGSGEQYF. The CDR3 nucleotides are TGTGCCAGCGGCTCAGGAGAGCAGTACTTC. V usage is TRBV11-3 and J usage is TRBJ2-7; D not resolved. V lost 8 bases, J lost 7 bases, and 9 bases lay in between. The CDR3 totals 10 residues. Per germline, CDR1 SGHNT and CDR2 YENEEA.

As concerns this clone: At one of its ends the junction is not consistent with the germline gene, which may arise from a read error. The genes are TRBV27 and TRBJ1-2; the match to TRBD1 covers 10 bases. Germline CDR1 reads MNHEY; CDR2 reads SMNVEV (reference sequence). The CDR3 covers 14 residues. The CDR3 nucleotides read TGTGCCAGCAGTTCCCACAGACAGGGGGCCAGGTGGGACTTC. Its protein product is CASSSHRQGARWDF.

CDR3 protein: CAISEGDQETQYF. CDR3 nucleotide sequence: TGTGCCATCAGTGAAGGGGACCAAGAGACCCAGTACTTC. This chain connects TRBV10-3 to TRBJ2-5; TRBD1 might be the D (5 bases). This CDR3 comprises 13 residues. V dropped 3 bases and J dropped 0 bases, with 5 bases sitting between them. Germline V gives CDR1 ENHRY, CDR2 SYGVKD.

In the case of this clone: Other DNA sequences from this sample encode an identical CDR3 as well. The J gene is TRBJ2-7, the V gene TRBV27; a possible D gene is TRBD1 (6 bases). V was pared by 1 base and J by 6 bases, with 7 bases between. The CDR3 is 12 amino acids. Germline V gene lookup returns CDR1 MNHEY and CDR2 SMNVEV (reference sequence). This CDR3 reads CASSLLGGEQYF. CDR3 coding DNA: TGTGCCAGCAGTTTATTAGGGGGCGAGCAGTACTTC.

The chain employs TRBV4-1 and TRBJ2-2; D remains unclear. From germline, CDR1 is MGHRA and CDR2 YSYEKL. V lost 0 bases and J lost 0, with 8 bases in between. This CDR3 comprises 16 residues. The CDR3 DNA reads as TGCGCCAGCAGCCAAGACGGTGTCGCGAACACCGGGGAGCTGTTTTTT. Translation gives CASSQDGVANTGELFF.

This clone was detected only once. The chain employs TRBV18 and TRBJ1-1; perhaps TRBD1 as D (6 bases). The CDR3 loop spans 15 amino acids. V was clipped by 0 bases and J by 2 bases, with 10 bases between them. CDR1 and CDR2 from the germline V gene are KGHSH and LQKENI. The CDR3 loop reads CASSPPGTPNTEAFF. CDR3 DNA sequence: TGTGCCAGCTCACCACCTGGGACACCCAACACTGAAGCTTTCTTT.

The chain combines TRBV2 with TRBJ1-1; no reliable D call. Germline loops: CDR1 SNHLY, CDR2 FYNNEI. V was cut by 6 bases and J by 1 base, with 18 bases left in between. The CDR3 is 16 residues long. The CDR3 is CASRPSGGIGNTEAFF. CDR3 bases: TGTGCCAGCAGACCGAGCGGCGGTATAGGGAACACTGAAGCTTTCTTT.

This rearrangement joins TRBV15 to TRBJ2-7; 7 bases map to TRBD1. V lost 4 bases and J lost 5; bases outside the gene matches: 5. This CDR3 has 13 amino acids. Germline V gene lookup returns CDR1 LNHNV and CDR2 YYDKDF (reference sequence). This CDR3 reads CATSTTGIHEQYF. The CDR3 coding sequence is TGTGCCACCAGCACGACAGGGATCCACGAGCAGTACTTC.

The rearrangement joins TRBV7-2 to TRBJ2-5; TRBD2 agrees at 9 bases. Per germline, CDR1 SGHTA and CDR2 FQGNSA. With V trimmed by 4 bases and J by 2 bases, 5 bases remained unmatched. This CDR3 region has 15 residues. The CDR3 protein is CASSSAAGGQETQYF. CDR3 nucleotide sequence: TGTGCCAGCAGCTCGGCCGCGGGGGGGCAAGAGACCCAGTACTTC.

The chain is built from TRBV23-1 and TRBJ2-5, with a tentative D call TRBD1 (5 bases). TRBV23-1 is placed among ORFs of uncertain function. The CDR3 has 16 amino acids. The germline V and J ends were trimmed by 1 base and 5 bases, with 17 bases remaining between them. In DNA form, the CDR3 reads TGCGCCAGCAGTCAATATTGTCGACAGCCCCGGGAGACCCAGTACTTC. Encoded protein: CASSQYCRQPRETQYF.

The chain employs TRBV18 and TRBJ2-1; 8 nucleotides match TRBD1. Germline values: CDR1 KGHSH, CDR2 LQKENI. The CDR3 runs 17 residues. Trimming at V came to 5 bases and at J to 7 bases, leaving 16 bases not matched to a gene. For the CDR3, the DNA is TGTGCCAGCTCAACAACTCCGGGACAGGTCTTCGGAAATGAGCAGTTCTTC. Protein product: CASSTTPGQVFGNEQFF.

The rearrangement joins TRBV7-8 to TRBJ1-2; 7 nucleotides agree with TRBD1. J lost 7 bases, V lost 2 bases, and 7 bases had no gene match. Germline values: CDR1 SGHVS, CDR2 FQNEAQ. The CDR3 runs 14 residues. The CDR3 is CASSLKTGVPGYTF. The CDR3 coding sequence is TGTGCCAGCAGCTTAAAAACAGGGGTTCCTGGCTACACCTTC.

CDR3 region: CASSPSTVNTEAFF. CDR3 DNA: TGTGCCAGCAGCCCCTCGACAGTTAACACTGAAGCTTTCTTT. The chain couples TRBV4-2 to TRBJ1-1; D perhaps matches TRBD1 (5 bases). The germline V gene has CDR1 LGHNA and CDR2 YNFKEQ. V lost 4 bases, J lost 2 bases, and 11 bases lay in between. The CDR3 extends over 14 amino acids.

V and J are TRBV3-1 (or the pseudogene TRBV3-2) and TRBJ1-5; TRBD1 matches 7 bases. This CDR3 spans 17 amino acids. Germline CDR1 reads LGHDT; CDR2 reads YNNKEL (reference sequence). The V and J ends lost 0 bases and 1 base, in that order; junction bases with no gene match: 6. CDR3 coding DNA: TGTGCCAGCAGCCAAGATTTCAGGGGGACGAGCAATCAGCCCCAGCATTTT. It specifies CASSQDFRGTSNQPQHF.

This clone was seen once. The CDR3 reads CASSVGAVQETQYF. Written as DNA, the CDR3 is TGTGCCAGCAGCGTAGGGGCAGTACAAGAGACCCAGTACTTC. This chain connects TRBV9 to TRBJ2-5; no reliable D call. The CDR3 totals 14 residues. Germline lookup yields CDR1 SGDLS and CDR2 YYNGEE. V lost 0 bases and J lost 2, with 8 bases in between.